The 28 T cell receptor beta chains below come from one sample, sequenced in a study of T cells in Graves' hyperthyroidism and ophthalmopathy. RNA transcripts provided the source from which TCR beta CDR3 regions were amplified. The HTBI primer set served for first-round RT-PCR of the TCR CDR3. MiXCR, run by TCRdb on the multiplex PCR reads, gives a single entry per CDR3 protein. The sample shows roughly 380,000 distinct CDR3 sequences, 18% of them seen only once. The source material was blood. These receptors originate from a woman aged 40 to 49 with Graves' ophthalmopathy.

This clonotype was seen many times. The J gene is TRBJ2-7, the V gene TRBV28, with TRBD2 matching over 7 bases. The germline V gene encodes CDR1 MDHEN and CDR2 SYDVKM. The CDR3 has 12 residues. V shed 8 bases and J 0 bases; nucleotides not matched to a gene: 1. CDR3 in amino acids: CASERDSYEQYF. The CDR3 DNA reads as TGTGCCAGCGAGCGGGACTCCTACGAGCAGTACTTC.

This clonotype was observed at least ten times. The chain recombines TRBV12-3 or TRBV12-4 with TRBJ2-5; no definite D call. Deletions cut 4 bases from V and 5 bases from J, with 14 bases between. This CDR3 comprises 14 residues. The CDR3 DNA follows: TGTGCCAGCAGTTCCCACATGGTCCCGGAGACCCAGTACTTC. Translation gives CASSSHMVPETQYF.

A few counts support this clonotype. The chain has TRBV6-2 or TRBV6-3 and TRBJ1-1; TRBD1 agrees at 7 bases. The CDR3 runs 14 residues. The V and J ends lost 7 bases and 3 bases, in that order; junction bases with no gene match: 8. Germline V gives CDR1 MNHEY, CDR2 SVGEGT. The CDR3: CASTSTGVDTEAFF. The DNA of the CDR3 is TGTGCCAGCACAAGTACAGGGGTGGACACTGAAGCTTTCTTT.

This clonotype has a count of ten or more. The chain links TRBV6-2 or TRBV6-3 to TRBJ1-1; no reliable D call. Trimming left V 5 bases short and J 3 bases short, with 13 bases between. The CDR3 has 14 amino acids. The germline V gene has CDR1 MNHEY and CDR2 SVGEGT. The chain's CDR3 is CASSPGRQYTEAFF. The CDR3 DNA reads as TGTGCCAGCAGTCCCGGCCGCCAATACACTGAAGCTTTCTTT.

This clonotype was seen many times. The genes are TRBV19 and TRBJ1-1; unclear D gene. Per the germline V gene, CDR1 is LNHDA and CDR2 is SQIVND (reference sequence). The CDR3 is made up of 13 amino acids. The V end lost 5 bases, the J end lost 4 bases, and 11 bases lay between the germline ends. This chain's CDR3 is CASSGNPGTEAFF. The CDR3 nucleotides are TGTGCCAGTAGTGGCAACCCGGGCACTGAAGCTTTCTTT.

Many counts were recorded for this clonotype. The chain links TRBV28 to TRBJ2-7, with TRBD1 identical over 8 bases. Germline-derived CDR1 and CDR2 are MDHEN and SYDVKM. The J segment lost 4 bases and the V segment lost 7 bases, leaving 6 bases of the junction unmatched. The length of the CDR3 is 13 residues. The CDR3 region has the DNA TGTGCCAGCACGACAGGGGTTGGGTACGAGCAGTACTTC. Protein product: CASTTGVGYEQYF.

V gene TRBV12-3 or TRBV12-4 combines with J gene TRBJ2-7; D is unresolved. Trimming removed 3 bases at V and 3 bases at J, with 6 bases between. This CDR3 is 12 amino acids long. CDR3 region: CASSFRHYEQYF. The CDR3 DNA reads TGTGCCAGCAGTTTCCGGCACTACGAGCAGTACTTC.

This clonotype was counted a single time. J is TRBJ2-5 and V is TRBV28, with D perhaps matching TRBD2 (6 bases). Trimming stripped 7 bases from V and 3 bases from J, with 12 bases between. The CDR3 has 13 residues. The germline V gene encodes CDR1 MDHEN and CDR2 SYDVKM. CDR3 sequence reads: CASTTSTKETQYF. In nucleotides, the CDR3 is TGTGCCAGCACCACTAGCACAAAAGAGACCCAGTACTTC.

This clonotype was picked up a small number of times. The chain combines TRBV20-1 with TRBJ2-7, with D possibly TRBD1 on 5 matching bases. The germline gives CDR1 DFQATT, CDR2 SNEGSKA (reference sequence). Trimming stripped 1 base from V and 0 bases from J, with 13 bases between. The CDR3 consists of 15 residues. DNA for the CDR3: TGCAGTGCTAGAGGGCCTGTGACAGACTCCTACGAGCAGTACTTC. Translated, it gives CSARGPVTDSYEQYF.

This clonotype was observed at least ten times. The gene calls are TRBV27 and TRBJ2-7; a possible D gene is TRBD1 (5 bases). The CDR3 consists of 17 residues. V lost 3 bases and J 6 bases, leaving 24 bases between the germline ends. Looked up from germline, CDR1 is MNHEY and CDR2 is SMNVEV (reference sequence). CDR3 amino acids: CASSFPSFDRVLTEQYF. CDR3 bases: TGTGCCAGCAGTTTCCCATCCTTTGACAGAGTACTCACCGAGCAGTACTTC.

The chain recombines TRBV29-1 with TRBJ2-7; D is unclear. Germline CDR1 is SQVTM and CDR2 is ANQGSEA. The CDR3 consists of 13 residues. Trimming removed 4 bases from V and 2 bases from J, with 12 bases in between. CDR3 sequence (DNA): TGCAGCGTTGTTTTCACGGTTACCTACGAGCAGTACTTC. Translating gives CSVVFTVTYEQYF.

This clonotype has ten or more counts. CDR3 DNA: TGTGCCAGTGCCCCTGGGCGAGGAGCGTACGAGCAGTACTTC. It encodes CASAPGRGAYEQYF. V and J are TRBV28 and TRBJ2-7; D ambiguous. Germline V gene sequence: CDR1 MDHEN, CDR2 SYDVKM. The CDR3 totals 14 residues. Deletions cut 9 bases from V and 4 bases from J, with 19 bases between.

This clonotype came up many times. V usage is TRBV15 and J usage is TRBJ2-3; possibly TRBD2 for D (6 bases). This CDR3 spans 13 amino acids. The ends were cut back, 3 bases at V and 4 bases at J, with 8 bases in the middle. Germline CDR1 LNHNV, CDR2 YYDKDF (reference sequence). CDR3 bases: TGTGCCACCAGCAGTGGGAGGCCAGATACGCAGTATTTT. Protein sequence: CATSSGRPDTQYF. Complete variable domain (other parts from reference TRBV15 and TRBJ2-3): DAMVIQNPRYQVTQFGKPVTLSCSQTLNHNVMYWYQQKSSQAPKLLFHYYDKDFNNEADTPDNFQSRRPNTSFCFLDIRSPGLGDTAMYLCATSSGRPDTQYFGPGTRLTVL.

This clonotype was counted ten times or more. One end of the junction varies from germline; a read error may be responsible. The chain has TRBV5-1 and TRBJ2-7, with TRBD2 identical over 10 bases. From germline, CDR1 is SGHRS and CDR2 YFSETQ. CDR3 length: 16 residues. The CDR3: CASSLARTSGSYEQCF. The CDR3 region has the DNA TGCGCCAGCAGCTTGGCGAGGACTAGCGGCTCCTACGAGCAGTGCTTC. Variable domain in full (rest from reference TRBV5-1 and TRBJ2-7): KAGVTQTPRYLIKTRGQQVTLSCSPISGHRSVSWYQQTPGQGLQFLFEYFSETQRNKGNFPGRFSGRQFSNSRSEMNVSTLELGDSALYLCASSLARTSGSYEQCFGPGTRLTVT.

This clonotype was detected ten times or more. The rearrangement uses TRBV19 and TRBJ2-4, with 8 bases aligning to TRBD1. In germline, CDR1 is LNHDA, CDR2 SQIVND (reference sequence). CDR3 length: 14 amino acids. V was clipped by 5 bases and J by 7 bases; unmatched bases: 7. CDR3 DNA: TGTGCCAGTAGTCGGGACAGGACGCGGAACATTCAGTACTTC. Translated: CASSRDRTRNIQYF.

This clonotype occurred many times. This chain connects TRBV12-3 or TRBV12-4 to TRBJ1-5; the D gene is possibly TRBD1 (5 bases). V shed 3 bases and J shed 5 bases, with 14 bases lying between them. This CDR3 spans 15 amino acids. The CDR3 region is CASSFRGRGHQPQHF. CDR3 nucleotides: TGTGCCAGCAGTTTCCGGGGAAGGGGTCATCAGCCCCAGCATTTT.

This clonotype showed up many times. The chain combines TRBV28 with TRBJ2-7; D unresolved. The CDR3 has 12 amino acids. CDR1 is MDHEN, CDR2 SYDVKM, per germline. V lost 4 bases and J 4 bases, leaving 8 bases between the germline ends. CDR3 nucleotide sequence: TGTGCCAGCAGTTCAGCAGAATACGAGCAGTACTTC. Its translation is CASSSAEYEQYF.

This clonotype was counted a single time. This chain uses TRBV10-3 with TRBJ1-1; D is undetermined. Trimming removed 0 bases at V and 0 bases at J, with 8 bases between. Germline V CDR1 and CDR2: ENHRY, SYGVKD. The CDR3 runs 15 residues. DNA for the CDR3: TGTGCCATCAGTGAGTCAACAAATATGAACACTGAAGCTTTCTTT. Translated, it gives CAISESTNMNTEAFF.

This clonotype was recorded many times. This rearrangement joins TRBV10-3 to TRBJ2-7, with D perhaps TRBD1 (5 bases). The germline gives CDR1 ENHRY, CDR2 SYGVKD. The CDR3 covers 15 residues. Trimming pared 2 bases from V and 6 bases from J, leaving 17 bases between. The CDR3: CAISEKMGHYGEQYF. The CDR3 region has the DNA TGTGCCATCAGTGAGAAAATGGGGCATTACGGCGAGCAGTACTTC.

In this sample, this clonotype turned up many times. This CDR3 is CAWSAGLPYEQYF. The CDR3 region has the DNA TGTGCCTGGAGTGCGGGGCTCCCCTACGAGCAGTACTTC. The chain links TRBV30 to TRBJ2-7; D tentatively fits TRBD1 or TRBD2 (5 bases each). CDR3 length: 13 amino acids. Trimming shortened V by 1 base and J by 2 bases, and 9 bases separated the two germline ends. Germline lookup yields CDR1 GTSNPN and CDR2 SVGIG (reference sequence).

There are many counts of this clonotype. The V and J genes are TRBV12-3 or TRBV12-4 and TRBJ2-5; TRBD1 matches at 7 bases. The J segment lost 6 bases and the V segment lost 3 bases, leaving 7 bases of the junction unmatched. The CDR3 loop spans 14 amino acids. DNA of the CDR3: TGTGCCAGCAGTTTCGAACAGGGGATTAAGACCCAGTACTTC. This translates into CASSFEQGIKTQYF.

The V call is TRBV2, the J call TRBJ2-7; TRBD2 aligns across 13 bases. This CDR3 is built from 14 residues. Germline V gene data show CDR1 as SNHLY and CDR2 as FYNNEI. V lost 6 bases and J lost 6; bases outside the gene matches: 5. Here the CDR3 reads CASRQLAGGREQYF. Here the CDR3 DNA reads TGTGCCAGCAGACAACTAGCGGGAGGGCGCGAGCAGTACTTC.

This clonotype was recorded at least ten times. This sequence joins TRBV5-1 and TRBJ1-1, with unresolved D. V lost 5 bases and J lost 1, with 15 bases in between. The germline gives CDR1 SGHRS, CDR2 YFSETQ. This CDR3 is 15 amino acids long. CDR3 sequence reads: CASRSSGVANTEAFF. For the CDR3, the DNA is TGCGCCAGCAGGTCGTCCGGTGTTGCGAACACTGAAGCTTTCTTT.

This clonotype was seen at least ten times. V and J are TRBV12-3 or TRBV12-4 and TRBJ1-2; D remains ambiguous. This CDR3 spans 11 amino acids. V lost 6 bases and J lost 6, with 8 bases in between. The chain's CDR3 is CASRAGDGYTF. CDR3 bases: TGTGCCAGCAGGGCCGGGGATGGCTACACCTTC.

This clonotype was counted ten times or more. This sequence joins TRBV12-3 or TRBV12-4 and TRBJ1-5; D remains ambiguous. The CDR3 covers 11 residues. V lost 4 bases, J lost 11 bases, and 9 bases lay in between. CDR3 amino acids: CASSSSMTQHF. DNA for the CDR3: TGTGCCAGCAGTTCCTCTATGACCCAGCATTTT.

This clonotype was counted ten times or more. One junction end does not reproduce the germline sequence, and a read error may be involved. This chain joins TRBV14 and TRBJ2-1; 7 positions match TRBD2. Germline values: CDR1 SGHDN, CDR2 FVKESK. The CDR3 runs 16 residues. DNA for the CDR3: TGTGCCAGCAGCCAAGGTGGGGCGGGAGACTACAATGGGCAGTTCTTC. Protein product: CASSQGGAGDYNGQFF.

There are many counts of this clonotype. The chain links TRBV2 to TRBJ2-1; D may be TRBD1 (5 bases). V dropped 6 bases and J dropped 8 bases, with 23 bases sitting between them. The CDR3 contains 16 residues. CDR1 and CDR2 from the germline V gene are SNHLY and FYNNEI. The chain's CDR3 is CASRIRGAGVPYEQFF. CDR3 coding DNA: TGTGCCAGCAGGATTAGGGGTGCCGGCGTCCCCTATGAGCAGTTCTTC.

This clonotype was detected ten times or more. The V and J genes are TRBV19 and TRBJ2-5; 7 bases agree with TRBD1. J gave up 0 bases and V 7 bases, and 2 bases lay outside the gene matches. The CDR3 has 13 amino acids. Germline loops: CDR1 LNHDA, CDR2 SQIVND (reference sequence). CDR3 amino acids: CASTDRDQETQYF. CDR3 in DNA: TGTGCCAGTACTGACAGGGACCAAGAGACCCAGTACTTC.